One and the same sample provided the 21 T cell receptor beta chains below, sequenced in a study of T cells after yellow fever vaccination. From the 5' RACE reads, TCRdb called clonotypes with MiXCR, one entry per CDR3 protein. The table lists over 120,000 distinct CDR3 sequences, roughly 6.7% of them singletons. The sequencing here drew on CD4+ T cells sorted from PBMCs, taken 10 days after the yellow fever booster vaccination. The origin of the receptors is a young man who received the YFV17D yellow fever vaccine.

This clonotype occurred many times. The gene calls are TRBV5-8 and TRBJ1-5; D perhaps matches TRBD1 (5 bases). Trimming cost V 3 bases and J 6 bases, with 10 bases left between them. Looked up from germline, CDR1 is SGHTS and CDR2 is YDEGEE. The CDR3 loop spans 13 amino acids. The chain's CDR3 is CASSWGEGQPQHF. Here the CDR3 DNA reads TGTGCCAGCAGCTGGGGGGAAGGTCAGCCCCAGCATTTT.

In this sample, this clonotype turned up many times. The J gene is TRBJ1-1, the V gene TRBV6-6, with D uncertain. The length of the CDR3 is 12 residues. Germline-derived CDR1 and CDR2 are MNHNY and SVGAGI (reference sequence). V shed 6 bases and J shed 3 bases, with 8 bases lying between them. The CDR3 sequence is CASRGGDTEAFF. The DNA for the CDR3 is TGTGCCAGCAGGGGTGGCGACACTGAAGCTTTCTTT.

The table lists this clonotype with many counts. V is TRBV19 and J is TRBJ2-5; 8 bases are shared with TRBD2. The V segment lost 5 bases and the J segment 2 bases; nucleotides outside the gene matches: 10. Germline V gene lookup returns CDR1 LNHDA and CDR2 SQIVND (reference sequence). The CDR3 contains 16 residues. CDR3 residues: CASSEGLAGWQETQYF. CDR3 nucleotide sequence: TGTGCCAGTAGTGAAGGGCTAGCGGGTTGGCAAGAGACCCAGTACTTC. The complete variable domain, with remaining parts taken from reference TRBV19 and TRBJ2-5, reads DGGITQSPKYLFRKEGQNVTLSCEQNLNHDAMYWYRQDPGQGLRLIYYSQIVNDFQKGDIAEGYSVSREKKESFPLTVTSAQKNPTAFYLCASSEGLAGWQETQYFGPGTRLLVL.

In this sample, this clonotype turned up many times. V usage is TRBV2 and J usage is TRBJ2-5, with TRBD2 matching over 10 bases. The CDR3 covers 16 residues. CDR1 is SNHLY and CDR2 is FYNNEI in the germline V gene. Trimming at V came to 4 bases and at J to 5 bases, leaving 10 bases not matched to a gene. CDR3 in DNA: TGTGCCAGCAGTGTGAGGTGGCTAGCGGGAGTTGAGACCCAGTACTTC. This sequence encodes CASSVRWLAGVETQYF.

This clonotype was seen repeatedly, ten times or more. CDR3 residues: CASSRGLAGGYEQYF. In DNA, the CDR3 is TGCGCCAGCAGCCGGGGACTAGCGGGAGGCTACGAGCAGTACTTC. The genes are TRBV5-1 and TRBJ2-7; 15 nucleotides align to TRBD2. The CDR3 sequence is 15 residues long. Germline assignment: CDR1 SGHRS and CDR2 YFSETQ. V lost 4 bases and J lost 3; bases outside the gene matches: 2.

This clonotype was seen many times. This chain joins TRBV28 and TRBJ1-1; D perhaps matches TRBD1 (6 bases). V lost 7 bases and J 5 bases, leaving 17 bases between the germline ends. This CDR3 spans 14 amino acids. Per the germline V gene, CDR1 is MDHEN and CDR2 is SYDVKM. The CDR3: CASTLTQGRTEAFF. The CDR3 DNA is TGTGCCAGCACCCTAACACAGGGACGGACTGAAGCTTTCTTT.

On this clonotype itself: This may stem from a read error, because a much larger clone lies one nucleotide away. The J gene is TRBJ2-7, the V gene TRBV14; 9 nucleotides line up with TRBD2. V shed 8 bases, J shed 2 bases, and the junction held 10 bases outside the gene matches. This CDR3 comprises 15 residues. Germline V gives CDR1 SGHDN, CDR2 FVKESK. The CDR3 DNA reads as TGTGCCAGCGGCCCCGGACTAGCGTTAGCCTACGAGCAGTACTTC. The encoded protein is CASGPGLALAYEQYF.

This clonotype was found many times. For the CDR3, the DNA is TGCGCCAGCAGCTTAGATGGGACAGGGAGGTACGAGCAGTACTTC. Its protein is CASSLDGTGRYEQYF. The chain combines TRBV5-1 with TRBJ2-7, with 9 bases that match TRBD1. The junction had 7 bases not matched to a gene; V was cut back by 2 bases and J by 4 bases. Germline-derived CDR1 and CDR2 are SGHRS and YFSETQ. This CDR3 has 15 residues.

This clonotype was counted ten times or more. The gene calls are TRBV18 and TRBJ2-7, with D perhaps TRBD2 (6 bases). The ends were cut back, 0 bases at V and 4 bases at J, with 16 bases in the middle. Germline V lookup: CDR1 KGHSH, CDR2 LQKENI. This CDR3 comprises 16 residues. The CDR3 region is CASSPPGGNQAYEQYF. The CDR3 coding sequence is TGTGCCAGCTCACCACCTGGGGGGAATCAGGCTTACGAGCAGTACTTC.

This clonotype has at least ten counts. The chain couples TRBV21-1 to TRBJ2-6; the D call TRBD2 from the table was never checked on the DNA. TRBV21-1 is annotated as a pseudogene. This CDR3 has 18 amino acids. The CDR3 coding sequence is TGTGCCAGCAGCAAAGGAGGGCGGGAGAGCTCTGGGGCCAACGTCCTGACTTTC. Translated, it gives CASSKGGRESSGANVLTF.

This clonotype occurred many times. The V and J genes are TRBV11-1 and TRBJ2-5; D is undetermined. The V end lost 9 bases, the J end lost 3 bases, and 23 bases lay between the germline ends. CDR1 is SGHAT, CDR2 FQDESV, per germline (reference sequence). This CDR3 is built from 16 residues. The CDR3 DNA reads TGTGCCAGGATCCTGGACCCTGGAGAGCCAAAAGAGACCCAGTACTTC. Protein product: CARILDPGEPKETQYF.

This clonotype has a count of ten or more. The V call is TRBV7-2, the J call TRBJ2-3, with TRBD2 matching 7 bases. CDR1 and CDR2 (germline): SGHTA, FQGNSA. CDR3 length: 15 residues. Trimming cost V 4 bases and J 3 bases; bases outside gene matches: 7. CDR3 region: CASSSFRGVTDTQYF. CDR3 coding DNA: TGTGCCAGCAGCTCTTTTCGGGGGGTAACAGATACGCAGTATTTT.

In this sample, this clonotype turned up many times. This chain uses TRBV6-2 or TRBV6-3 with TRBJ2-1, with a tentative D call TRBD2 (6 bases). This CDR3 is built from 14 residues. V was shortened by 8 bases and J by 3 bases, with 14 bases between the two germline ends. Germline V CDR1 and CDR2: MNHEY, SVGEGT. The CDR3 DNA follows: TGTGCCAGCTTCCAGGAGGGGAGCTACAATGAGCAGTTCTTC. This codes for CASFQEGSYNEQFF.

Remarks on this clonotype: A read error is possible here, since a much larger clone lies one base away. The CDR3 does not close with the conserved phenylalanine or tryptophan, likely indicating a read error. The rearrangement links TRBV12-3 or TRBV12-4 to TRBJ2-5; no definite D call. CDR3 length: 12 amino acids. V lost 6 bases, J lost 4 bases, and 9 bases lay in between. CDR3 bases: TGTGCCAGCAGCTTGAGCCGAGAGACCCAGTACTCC. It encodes CASSLSRETQYS.

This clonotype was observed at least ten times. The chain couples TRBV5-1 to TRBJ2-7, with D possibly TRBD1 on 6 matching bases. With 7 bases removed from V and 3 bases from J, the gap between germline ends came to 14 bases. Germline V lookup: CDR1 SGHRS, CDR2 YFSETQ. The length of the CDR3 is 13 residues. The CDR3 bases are TGCGCCAGCTGCAGGGGTCTGAGCTACGAGCAGTACTTC. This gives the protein CASCRGLSYEQYF.

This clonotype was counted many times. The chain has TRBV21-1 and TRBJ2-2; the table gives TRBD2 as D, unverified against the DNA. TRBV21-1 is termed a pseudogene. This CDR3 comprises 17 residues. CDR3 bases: TGTGCCAGCAGCAAAGCGCTGAGGGAGAGCAAGGACGGGGAGCTGTTTTTT. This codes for CASSKALRESKDGELFF.

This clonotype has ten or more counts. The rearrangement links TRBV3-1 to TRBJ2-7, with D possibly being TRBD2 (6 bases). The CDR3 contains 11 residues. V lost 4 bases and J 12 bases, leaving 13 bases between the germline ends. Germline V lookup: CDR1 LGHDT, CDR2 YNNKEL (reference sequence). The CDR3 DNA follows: TGTGCCAGCAGCCGAAGGAGGGATATGTACTTC. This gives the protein CASSRRRDMYF.

The CDR3 spells CASSPMGSGNTIYF. The CDR3 DNA is TGTGCCAGCTCACCGATGGGGTCTGGAAACACCATATATTTT. The gene calls are TRBV18 and TRBJ1-3; no definite D call. Trimming cost V 3 bases and J 1 base, with 7 bases left between them. The CDR3 sequence is 14 residues long. Germline CDR1 reads KGHSH; CDR2 reads LQKENI. Using reference TRBV18 and TRBJ1-3 for the parts outside the CDR3, the full variable domain is NAGVMQNPRHLVRRRGQEARLRCSPMKGHSHVYWYRQLPEEGLKFMVYLQKENIIDESGMPKERFSAEFPKEGPSILRIQQVVRGDSAAYFCASSPMGSGNTIYFGEGSWLTVV.

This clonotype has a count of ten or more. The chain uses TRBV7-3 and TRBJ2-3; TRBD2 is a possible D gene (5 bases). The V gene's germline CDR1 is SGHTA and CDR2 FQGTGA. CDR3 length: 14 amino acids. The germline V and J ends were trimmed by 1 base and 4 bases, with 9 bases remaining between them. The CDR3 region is CASSLRTGSDTQYF. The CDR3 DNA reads TGTGCCAGCAGCTTAAGGACTGGATCAGATACGCAGTATTTT.

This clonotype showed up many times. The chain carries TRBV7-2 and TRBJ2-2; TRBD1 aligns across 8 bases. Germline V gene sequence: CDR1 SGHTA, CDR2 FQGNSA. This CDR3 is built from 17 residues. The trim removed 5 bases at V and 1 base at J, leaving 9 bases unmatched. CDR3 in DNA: TGTGCCAGCAGCCCTATCCCTGGGACAGGGAACACCGGGGAGCTGTTTTTT. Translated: CASSPIPGTGNTGELFF.

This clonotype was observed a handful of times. The CDR3 loop is CATSEQLPPQPQHF. Here the CDR3 DNA reads TGTGCCACCAGTGAACAGCTCCCTCCTCAGCCCCAGCATTTT. This chain uses TRBV24-1 with TRBJ1-5; D gene unclear. With 4 bases removed from V and 6 bases from J, the gap between germline ends came to 12 bases. This CDR3 comprises 14 residues. CDR1 and CDR2 (germline): KGHDR, SFDVKD.